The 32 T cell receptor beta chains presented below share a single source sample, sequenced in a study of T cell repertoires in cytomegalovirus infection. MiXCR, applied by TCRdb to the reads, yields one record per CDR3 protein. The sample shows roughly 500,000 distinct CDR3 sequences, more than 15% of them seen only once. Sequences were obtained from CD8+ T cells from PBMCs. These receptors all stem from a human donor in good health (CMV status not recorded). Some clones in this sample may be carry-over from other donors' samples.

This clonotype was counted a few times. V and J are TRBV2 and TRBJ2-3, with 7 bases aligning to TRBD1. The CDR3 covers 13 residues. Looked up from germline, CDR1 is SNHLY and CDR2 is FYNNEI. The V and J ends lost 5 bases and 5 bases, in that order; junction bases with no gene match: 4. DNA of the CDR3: TGTGCCAGCAGTCGACAGGGAAGAGATACGCAGTATTTT. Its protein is CASSRQGRDTQYF.

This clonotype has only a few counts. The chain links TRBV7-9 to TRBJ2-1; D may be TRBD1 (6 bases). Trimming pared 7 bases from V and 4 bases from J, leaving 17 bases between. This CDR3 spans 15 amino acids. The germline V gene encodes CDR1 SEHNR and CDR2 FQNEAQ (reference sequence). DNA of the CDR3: TGTGCCAGCAAGCCAGGGGCAGGGATATACAATGAGCAGTTCTTC. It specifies CASKPGAGIYNEQFF.

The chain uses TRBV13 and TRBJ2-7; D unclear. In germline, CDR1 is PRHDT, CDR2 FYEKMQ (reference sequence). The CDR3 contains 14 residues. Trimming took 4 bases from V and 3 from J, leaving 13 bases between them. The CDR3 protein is CASSSARVNYEQYF. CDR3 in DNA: TGTGCCAGCAGCTCCGCCAGAGTAAACTACGAGCAGTACTTC.

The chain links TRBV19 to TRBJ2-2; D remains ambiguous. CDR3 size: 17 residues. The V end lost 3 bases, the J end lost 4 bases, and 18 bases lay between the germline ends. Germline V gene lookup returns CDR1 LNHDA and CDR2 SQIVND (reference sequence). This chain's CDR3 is CASSMLPRSPGTGELFF. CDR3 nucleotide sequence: TGTGCCAGTAGTATGCTGCCGCGTTCACCTGGCACCGGGGAGCTGTTTTTT. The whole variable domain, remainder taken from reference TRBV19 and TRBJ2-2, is DGGITQSPKYLFRKEGQNVTLSCEQNLNHDAMYWYRQDPGQGLRLIYYSQIVNDFQKGDIAEGYSVSREKKESFPLTVTSAQKNPTAFYLCASSMLPRSPGTGELFFGEGSRLTVL.

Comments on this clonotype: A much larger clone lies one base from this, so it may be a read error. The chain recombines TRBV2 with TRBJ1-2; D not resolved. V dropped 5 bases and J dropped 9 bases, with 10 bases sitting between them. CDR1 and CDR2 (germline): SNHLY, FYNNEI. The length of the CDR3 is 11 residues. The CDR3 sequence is CASSPLRCYTF. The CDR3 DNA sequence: TGTGCCAGCAGTCCCCTGAGGTGCTACACCTTC. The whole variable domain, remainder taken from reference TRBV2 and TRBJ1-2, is EPEVTQTPSHQVTQMGQEVILRCVPISNHLYFYWYRQILGQKVEFLVSFYNNEISEKSEIFDDQFSVERPDGSNFTLKIRSTKLEDSAMYFCASSPLRCYTFGSGTRLTVV.

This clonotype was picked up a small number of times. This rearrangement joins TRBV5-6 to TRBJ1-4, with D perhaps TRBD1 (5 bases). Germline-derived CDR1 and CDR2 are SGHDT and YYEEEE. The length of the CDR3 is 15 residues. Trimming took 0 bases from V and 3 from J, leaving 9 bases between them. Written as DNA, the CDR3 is TGTGCCAGCAGCTTGGCAGGGTTGGCTAATGAAAAACTGTTTTTT. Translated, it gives CASSLAGLANEKLFF.

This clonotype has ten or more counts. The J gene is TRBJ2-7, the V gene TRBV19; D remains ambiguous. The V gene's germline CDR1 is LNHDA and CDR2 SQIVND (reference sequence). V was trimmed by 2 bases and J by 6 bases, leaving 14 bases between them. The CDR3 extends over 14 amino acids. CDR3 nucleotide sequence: TGTGCCAGTAGTATATCAGACGAATCACCCGAGCAGTACTTC. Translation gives CASSISDESPEQYF.

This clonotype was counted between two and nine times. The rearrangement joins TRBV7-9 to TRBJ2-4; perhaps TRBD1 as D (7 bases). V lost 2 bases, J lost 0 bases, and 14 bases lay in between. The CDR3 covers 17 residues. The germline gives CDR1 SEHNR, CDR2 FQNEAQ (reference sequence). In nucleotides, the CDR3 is TGTGCCAGCAGCTTAACTGCAGGGGGGTTAGCCAAAAACATTCAGTACTTC. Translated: CASSLTAGGLAKNIQYF.

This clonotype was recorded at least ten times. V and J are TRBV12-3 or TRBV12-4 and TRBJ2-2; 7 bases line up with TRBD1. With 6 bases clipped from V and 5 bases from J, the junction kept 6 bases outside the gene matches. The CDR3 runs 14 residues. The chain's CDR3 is CASRNDRETGELFF. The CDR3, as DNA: TGTGCCAGCAGAAACGACAGGGAGACCGGGGAGCTGTTTTTT.

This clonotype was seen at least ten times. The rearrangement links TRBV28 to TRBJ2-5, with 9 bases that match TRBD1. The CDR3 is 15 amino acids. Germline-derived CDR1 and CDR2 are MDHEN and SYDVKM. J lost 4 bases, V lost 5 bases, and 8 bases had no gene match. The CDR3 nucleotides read TGTGCCAGCAGTCCTACGCCGGACAGGGGAGAGACCCAGTACTTC. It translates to CASSPTPDRGETQYF.

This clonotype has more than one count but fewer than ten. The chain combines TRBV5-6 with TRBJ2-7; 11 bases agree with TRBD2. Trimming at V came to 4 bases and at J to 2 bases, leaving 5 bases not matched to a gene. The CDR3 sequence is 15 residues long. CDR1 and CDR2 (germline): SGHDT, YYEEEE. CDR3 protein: CASSTGLAGTYEQYF. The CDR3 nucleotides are TGTGCCAGCAGCACCGGACTAGCGGGTACCTACGAGCAGTACTTC.

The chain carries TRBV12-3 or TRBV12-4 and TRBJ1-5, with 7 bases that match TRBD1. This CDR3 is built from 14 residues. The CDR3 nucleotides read TGTGCAATCCTTGGGACAGACATAAATCAGCCCCAGCATTTT. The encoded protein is CAILGTDINQPQHF.

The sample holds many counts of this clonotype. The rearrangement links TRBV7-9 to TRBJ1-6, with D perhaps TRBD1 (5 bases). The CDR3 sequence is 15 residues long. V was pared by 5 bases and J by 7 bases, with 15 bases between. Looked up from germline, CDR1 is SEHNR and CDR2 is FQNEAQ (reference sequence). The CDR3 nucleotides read TGTGCCAGCAGCCCCCAGAGGGCAGGGAATTCACCCCTCCACTTT. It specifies CASSPQRAGNSPLHF.

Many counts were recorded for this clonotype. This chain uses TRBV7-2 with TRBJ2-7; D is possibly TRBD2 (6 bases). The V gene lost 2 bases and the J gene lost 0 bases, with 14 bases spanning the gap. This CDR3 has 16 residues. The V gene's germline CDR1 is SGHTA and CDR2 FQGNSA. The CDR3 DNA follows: TGTGCCAGCAGCTTATCGAGGCTAGCGCGCTCCTACGAGCAGTACTTC. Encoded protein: CASSLSRLARSYEQYF.

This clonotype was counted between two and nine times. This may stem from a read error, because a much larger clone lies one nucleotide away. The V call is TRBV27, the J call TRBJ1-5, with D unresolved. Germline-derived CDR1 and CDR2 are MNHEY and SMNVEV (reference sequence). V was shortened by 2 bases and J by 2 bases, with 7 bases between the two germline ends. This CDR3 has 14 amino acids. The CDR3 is CASSLRWGNQPQHF. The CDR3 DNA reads TGTGCCAGCAGTTTACGGTGGGGCAATCAGCCCCAGCATTTT.

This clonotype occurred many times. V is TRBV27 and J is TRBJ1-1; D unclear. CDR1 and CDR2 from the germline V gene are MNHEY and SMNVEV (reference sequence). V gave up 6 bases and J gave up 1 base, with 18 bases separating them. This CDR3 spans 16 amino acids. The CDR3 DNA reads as TGTGCCAGCAGACACCCCCAAGGAGGTTGGAACACTGAAGCTTTCTTT. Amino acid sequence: CASRHPQGGWNTEAFF.

The CDR3 here is CASSFGTASEAFF. CDR3 coding DNA: TGTGCCAGCAGCTTTGGGACGGCATCTGAAGCTTTCTTT. The chain is built from TRBV9 and TRBJ1-1; perhaps TRBD1 as D (5 bases). Germline V lookup: CDR1 SGDLS, CDR2 YYNGEE. The CDR3 sequence is 13 residues long. The V gene lost 4 bases and the J gene lost 6 bases, with 13 bases spanning the gap.

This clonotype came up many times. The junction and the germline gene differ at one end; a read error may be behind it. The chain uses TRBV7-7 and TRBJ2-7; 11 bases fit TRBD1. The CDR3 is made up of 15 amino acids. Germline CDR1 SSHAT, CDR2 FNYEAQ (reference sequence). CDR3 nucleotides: TGTGCTAGCACCCCACTGGGGACAGGGGGTTTCGAGCAGTACTTC. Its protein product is CASTPLGTGGFEQYF.

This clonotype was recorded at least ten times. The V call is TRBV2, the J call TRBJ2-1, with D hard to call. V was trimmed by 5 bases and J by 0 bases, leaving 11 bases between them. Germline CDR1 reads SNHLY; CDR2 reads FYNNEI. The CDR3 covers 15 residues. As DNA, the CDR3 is TGTGCCAGCAGTTTACTGTCGAGCTCCTACAATGAGCAGTTCTTC. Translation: CASSLLSSSYNEQFF.

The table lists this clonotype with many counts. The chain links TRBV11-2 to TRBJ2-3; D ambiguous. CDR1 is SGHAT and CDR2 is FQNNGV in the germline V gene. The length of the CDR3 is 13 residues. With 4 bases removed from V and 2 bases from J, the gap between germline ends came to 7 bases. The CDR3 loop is CASSSGYTDTQYF. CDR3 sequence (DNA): TGTGCCAGCAGCTCCGGCTACACAGATACGCAGTATTTT. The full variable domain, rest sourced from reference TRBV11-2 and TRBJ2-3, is EAGVAQSPRYKIIEKRQSVAFWCNPISGHATLYWYQQILGQGPKLLIQFQNNGVVDDSQLPKDRFSAERLKGVDSTLKIQPAKLEDSAVYLCASSSGYTDTQYFGPGTRLTVL.

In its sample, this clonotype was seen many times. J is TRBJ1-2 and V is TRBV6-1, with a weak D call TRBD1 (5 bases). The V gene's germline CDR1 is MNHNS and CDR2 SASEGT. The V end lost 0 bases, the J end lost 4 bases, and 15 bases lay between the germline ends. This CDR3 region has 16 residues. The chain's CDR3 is CASSEALRGPSYGYTF. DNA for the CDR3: TGTGCCAGCAGTGAAGCGCTTCGGGGACCCTCCTATGGCTACACCTTC.

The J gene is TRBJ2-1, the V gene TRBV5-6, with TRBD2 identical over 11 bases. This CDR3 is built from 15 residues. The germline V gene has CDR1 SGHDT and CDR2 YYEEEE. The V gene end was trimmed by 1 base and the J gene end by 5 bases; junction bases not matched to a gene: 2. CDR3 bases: TGTGCCAGCAGCTTGCGACTAGCGGGGCACAATGAGCAGTTCTTC. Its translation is CASSLRLAGHNEQFF.

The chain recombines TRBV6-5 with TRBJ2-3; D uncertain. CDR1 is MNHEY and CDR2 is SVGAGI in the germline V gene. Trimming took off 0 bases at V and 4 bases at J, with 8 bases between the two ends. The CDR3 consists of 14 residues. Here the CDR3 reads CASSYSSEADTQYF. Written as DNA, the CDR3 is TGTGCCAGCAGTTACTCTAGTGAAGCAGATACGCAGTATTTT.

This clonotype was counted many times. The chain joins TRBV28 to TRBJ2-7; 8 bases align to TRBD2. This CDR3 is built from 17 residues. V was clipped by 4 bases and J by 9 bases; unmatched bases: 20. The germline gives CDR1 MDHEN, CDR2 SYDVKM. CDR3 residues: CASSSGSRGGRRSGQYF. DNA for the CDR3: TGTGCCAGCAGTTCAGGATCGAGGGGCGGGAGGCGCAGTGGGCAGTACTTC.

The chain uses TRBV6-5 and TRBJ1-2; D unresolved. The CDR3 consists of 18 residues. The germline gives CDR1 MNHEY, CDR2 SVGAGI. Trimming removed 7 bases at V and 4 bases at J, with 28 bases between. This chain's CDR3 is CASTLKGGWPLLFYGYTF. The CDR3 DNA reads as TGTGCCAGCACCTTAAAGGGAGGATGGCCCCTACTTTTCTATGGCTACACCTTC.

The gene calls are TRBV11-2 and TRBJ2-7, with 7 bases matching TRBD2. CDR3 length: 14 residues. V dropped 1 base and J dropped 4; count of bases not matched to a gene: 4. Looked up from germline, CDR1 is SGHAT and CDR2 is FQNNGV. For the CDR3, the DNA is TGTGCCAGCAGCTTAGTTGCGGGGGTTTACGAGCAGTACTTC. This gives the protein CASSLVAGVYEQYF.

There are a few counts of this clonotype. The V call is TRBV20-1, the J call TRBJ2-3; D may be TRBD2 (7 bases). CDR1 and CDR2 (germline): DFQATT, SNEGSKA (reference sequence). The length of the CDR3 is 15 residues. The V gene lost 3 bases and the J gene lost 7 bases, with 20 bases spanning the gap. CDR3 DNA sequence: TGCAGTGCTAGGGGGGCTAGCGGTAGAATGCATACGCAGTATTTT. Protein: CSARGASGRMHTQYF.

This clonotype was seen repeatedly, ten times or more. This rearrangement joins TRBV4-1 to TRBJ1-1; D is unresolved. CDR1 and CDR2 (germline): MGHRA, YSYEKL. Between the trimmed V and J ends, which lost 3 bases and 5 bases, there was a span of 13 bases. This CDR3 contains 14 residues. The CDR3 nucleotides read TGCGCCAGCAGCCATCCTGCGGCGAGGACTGAAGCTTTCTTT. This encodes CASSHPAARTEAFF.

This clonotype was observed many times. For the CDR3, the DNA is TGTGCCAGCAGTGAAGGGGAGCGTTTTGAGCAGTTCTTC. Amino acids: CASSEGERFEQFF. V and J are TRBV6-1 and TRBJ2-1, with D possibly being TRBD2 (5 bases). Trimming left V 1 base short and J 9 bases short, with 10 bases between. The CDR3 sequence is 13 residues long. The germline V gene encodes CDR1 MNHNS and CDR2 SASEGT.

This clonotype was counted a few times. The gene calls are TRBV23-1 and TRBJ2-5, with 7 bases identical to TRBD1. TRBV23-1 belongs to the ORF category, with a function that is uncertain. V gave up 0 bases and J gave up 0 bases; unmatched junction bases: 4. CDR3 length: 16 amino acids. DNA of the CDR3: TGCGCCAGCAGTCAATCTGGCAGGGGGAACCAAGAGACCCAGTACTTC. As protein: CASSQSGRGNQETQYF.

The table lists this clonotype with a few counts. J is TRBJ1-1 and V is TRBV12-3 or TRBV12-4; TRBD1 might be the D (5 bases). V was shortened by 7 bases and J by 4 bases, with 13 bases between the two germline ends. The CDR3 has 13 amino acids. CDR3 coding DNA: TGTGCCAGCACCGATGACAGACTCACTGAAGCTTTCTTT. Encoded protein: CASTDDRLTEAFF.

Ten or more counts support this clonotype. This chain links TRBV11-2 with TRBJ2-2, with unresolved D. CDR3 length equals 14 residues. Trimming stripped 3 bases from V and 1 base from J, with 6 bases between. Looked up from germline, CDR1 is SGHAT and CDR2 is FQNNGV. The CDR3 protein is CASSFRRNTGELFF. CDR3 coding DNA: TGTGCCAGCAGCTTTCGTCGGAACACCGGGGAGCTGTTTTTT.